Following are 30 T cell receptor beta chains from one sample sequenced in a study of cytomegalovirus exposure and HLA in healthy donors (dated by TCRdb to about 2017). Library creation used the immunoSEQ multiplex PCR assay. For the multiplex PCR, a mixture combining 60 forward primers for TCR Vbeta segments and 13 reverse primers for TCR Jbeta segments was used. Here the immuneACCESS table is served through TCRdb, limited to in-frame sequences with V and J called. Missing clones are a known gap in these copies; in checked studies unresolved V genes cover under half, and the rest lacks a known reason. Recorded for this sample are about 180,000 clones; roughly 84% of them occurred a single time. The ten largest clones capture around 1.2% of the sample. The sequencing sample was made of PBMCs. These receptors were collected from a girl aged 2-10 years in good health and CMV-seropositive.

This chain joins TRBV27 and TRBJ1-5; D remains unclear. Germline V gives CDR1 MNHEY, CDR2 SMNVEV (reference sequence). The CDR3 runs to 13 residues. V was clipped by 3 bases and J by 3 bases, with 6 bases between them. The DNA for the CDR3 is TGTGCCAGCAGTTTCAACAACAATCAGCCCCAGCATTTT. Amino acids: CASSFNNNQPQHF.

V usage is TRBV5-6 and J usage is TRBJ1-5; possibly TRBD1 for D (5 bases). CDR1 and CDR2 (germline): SGHDT, YYEEEE. CDR3 size: 16 residues. Between the trimmed V and J ends, which lost 4 bases and 0 bases, there was a span of 14 bases. The CDR3 DNA sequence: TGTGCCAGCAGCATTGGACACGGGTTTAGCAATCAGCCCCAGCATTTT. Encoded protein: CASSIGHGFSNQPQHF.

CDR3 in DNA: TGTGCCAGCAGCCCGAATAGAGCGGCGGGAGGGCCATACGAGCAGTACTTC. This encodes CASSPNRAAGGPYEQYF. The rearrangement links TRBV14 to TRBJ2-7; TRBD2 matches at 9 bases. The CDR3 totals 17 residues. V dropped 4 bases and J dropped 4; count of bases not matched to a gene: 14. CDR1 is SGHDN and CDR2 is FVKESK in the germline V gene.

The chain has TRBV25-1 and TRBJ2-1, with 7 bases aligning to TRBD2. Germline CDR1 is MGHDK and CDR2 is SYGVNS. Germline trimming cut 4 bases from V and 0 bases from J; bases unmatched to any gene: 9. This CDR3 region has 17 residues. CDR3 DNA sequence: TGTGCCAGCAGTGGCCGGCTAGCGGACCACTCCTACAATGAGCAGTTCTTC. Protein sequence: CASSGRLADHSYNEQFF.

About this clone itself: This is likely a read error, given that the CDR3 carries no conserved phenylalanine or tryptophan at its end. V gene TRBV5-1 combines with J gene TRBJ1-1; the D gene is possibly TRBD1 (6 bases). With 4 bases removed from V and 1 base from J, the gap between germline ends came to 8 bases. The CDR3 consists of 13 residues. Germline loops: CDR1 SGHRS, CDR2 YFSETQ. The CDR3 DNA is TGCGCCAGCAGCCCGGGACAGAACACTGAAGCTTTCGTT. This sequence encodes CASSPGQNTEAFV.

The genes are TRBV4-1 and TRBJ1-1; D not certain. Germline values: CDR1 MGHRA, CDR2 YSYEKL. This CDR3 contains 14 residues. V shed 5 bases and J shed 1 base, with 11 bases lying between them. CDR3 in amino acids: CASSLNTENTEAFF. In nucleotides, the CDR3 is TGCGCCAGCAGCTTAAACACAGAGAACACTGAAGCTTTCTTT.

The chain links TRBV25-1 to TRBJ2-3; D is unresolved. Germline V gene sequence: CDR1 MGHDK, CDR2 SYGVNS. Trimming took off 4 bases at V and 1 base at J, with 18 bases between the two ends. The CDR3 spans 17 residues. CDR3 in DNA: TGTGCCAGCAGTGGAGATGCGGCCTCAAAGGGCACAGATACGCAGTATTTT. Encoded protein: CASSGDAASKGTDTQYF. Drawing the rest from reference TRBV25-1 and TRBJ2-3, the complete variable domain is EADIYQTPRYLVIGTGKKITLECSQTMGHDKMYWYQQDPGMELHLIHYSYGVNSTEKGDLSSESTVSRIRTEHFPLTLESARPSHTSQYLCASSGDAASKGTDTQYFGPGTRLTVL.

V is TRBV6-1 and J is TRBJ1-2; 7 nucleotides align to TRBD1. This CDR3 comprises 15 residues. The V segment lost 5 bases and the J segment 1 base; nucleotides outside the gene matches: 7. The germline V gene has CDR1 MNHNS and CDR2 SASEGT. The CDR3 sequence is CASSLTGPFNYGYTF. The CDR3 DNA reads as TGTGCCAGCAGTCTGACAGGGCCCTTTAACTATGGCTACACCTTC.

V usage is TRBV19 and J usage is TRBJ1-4; 7 bases agree with TRBD1. The J segment lost 7 bases and the V segment lost 6 bases, leaving 8 bases of the junction unmatched. The CDR3 covers 14 residues. Germline V gene sequence: CDR1 LNHDA, CDR2 SQIVND (reference sequence). The CDR3 bases are TGTGCCAGTAGCCACCTAGGGGACAGTGAAAAACTGTTTTTT. It codes for CASSHLGDSEKLFF.

This chain connects TRBV7-9 to TRBJ1-1; weak D call: TRBD1 (6 bases). The length of the CDR3 is 15 residues. V lost 4 bases and J lost 4, with 16 bases in between. CDR1 and CDR2 (germline): SEHNR, FQNEAQ (reference sequence). The CDR3 here is CASSSEQGGGTEAFF. Here the CDR3 DNA reads TGTGCCAGCAGCTCCGAACAGGGTGGAGGCACTGAAGCTTTCTTT.

This sequence joins TRBV19 and TRBJ2-2; D perhaps matches TRBD2 (5 bases). CDR1 is LNHDA, CDR2 SQIVND, per germline (reference sequence). The CDR3 is 13 amino acids. Trimming cost V 3 bases and J 5 bases, with 7 bases left between them. The CDR3 sequence is CASSIPGTGELFF. The CDR3 region has the DNA TGTGCCAGTAGTATTCCGGGAACCGGGGAGCTGTTTTTT. Drawing the rest from reference TRBV19 and TRBJ2-2, the complete variable domain is DGGITQSPKYLFRKEGQNVTLSCEQNLNHDAMYWYRQDPGQGLRLIYYSQIVNDFQKGDIAEGYSVSREKKESFPLTVTSAQKNPTAFYLCASSIPGTGELFFGEGSRLTVL.

The chain combines TRBV28 with TRBJ1-1; TRBD1 might be the D (5 bases). V lost 3 bases and J 7 bases, leaving 18 bases between the germline ends. Germline CDR1 reads MDHEN; CDR2 reads SYDVKM. The CDR3 contains 15 residues. CDR3 nucleotides: TGTGCCAGCAGTTTTTATACCCGTAAGGGGTGTGAAGCTTTCTTT. It translates to CASSFYTRKGCEAFF.

The V gene is TRBV2, the J gene TRBJ2-1; D call uncertain. This CDR3 contains 13 residues. V gave up 1 base and J gave up 12 bases, with 13 bases separating them. Germline V gives CDR1 SNHLY, CDR2 FYNNEI. CDR3 nucleotides: TGTGCCAGCAGTGAAGGCCCGAGACTCGGGCAGTTCTTC. Amino acids: CASSEGPRLGQFF.

The chain recombines TRBV4-1 with TRBJ2-4; 13 positions agree with TRBD2. Germline values: CDR1 MGHRA, CDR2 YSYEKL. The length of the CDR3 is 20 residues. The V segment lost 3 bases and the J segment 3 bases; nucleotides outside the gene matches: 14. The CDR3 DNA is TGCGCCAGCAGCCAGCGAGGACTAGCGGGAGACAGAGGGGACAAAAACATTCAGTACTTC. As protein: CASSQRGLAGDRGDKNIQYF.

The rearrangement links TRBV6-5 to TRBJ2-7; TRBD1 aligns across 7 bases. V lost 6 bases, J lost 7 bases, and 9 bases stayed unmatched. The CDR3 is 13 amino acids. Germline V gene data show CDR1 as MNHEY and CDR2 as SVGAGI. Here the CDR3 DNA reads TGTGCCAGCAGAATTAACCGGGACAGTGAGCAGTACTTC. Protein sequence: CASRINRDSEQYF.

This chain uses TRBV6-6 with TRBJ1-5; D is unclear. Trimming took off 2 bases at V and 5 bases at J, with 7 bases between the two ends. Looked up from germline, CDR1 is MNHNY and CDR2 is SVGAGI (reference sequence). The CDR3 is 13 residues long. DNA for the CDR3: TGTGCCAGCAGTTACGCGGGTGATCAGCCCCAGCATTTT. Its translation is CASSYAGDQPQHF.

V and J are TRBV13 and TRBJ2-1; 10 positions match TRBD2. The germline V gene encodes CDR1 PRHDT and CDR2 FYEKMQ (reference sequence). V lost 5 bases to trimming and J lost 8 bases; unmatched junction nucleotides: 9. The CDR3 covers 15 residues. The CDR3 loop is CASSPPGTSVHEQFF. The DNA for the CDR3 is TGTGCCAGCAGCCCCCCCGGGACTAGCGTCCATGAGCAGTTCTTC.

The gene calls are TRBV9 and TRBJ2-3; D gene uncertain. The CDR3 totals 13 residues. Germline V gene sequence: CDR1 SGDLS, CDR2 YYNGEE. V lost 0 bases and J lost 6, with 8 bases in between. The CDR3 sequence: CASSVGSWDTQYF. CDR3 sequence (DNA): TGTGCCAGCAGCGTAGGTAGCTGGGATACGCAGTATTTT.

This chain links TRBV15 with TRBJ1-5; 11 bases match TRBD1. V trimming: 5 bases; J trimming: 0 bases; junction bases outside the gene matches: 15. The CDR3 spans 20 residues. The germline V gene encodes CDR1 LNHNV and CDR2 YYDKDF (reference sequence). The chain's CDR3 is CATSPQGTGGPLYSNQPQHF. Here the CDR3 DNA reads TGTGCCACCAGCCCCCAAGGGACAGGGGGACCCCTATATAGCAATCAGCCCCAGCATTTT.

The gene calls are TRBV7-9 and TRBJ1-1; possible D gene TRBD1, 5 bases. From germline, CDR1 is SEHNR and CDR2 FQNEAQ (reference sequence). With 5 bases removed from V and 3 bases from J, the gap between germline ends came to 10 bases. The length of the CDR3 is 13 residues. CDR3 sequence (DNA): TGTGCCAGCAGCCCGAGACAGTACACTGAAGCTTTCTTT. Its translation is CASSPRQYTEAFF.

The V call is TRBV7-6, the J call TRBJ2-7, with 8 bases that match TRBD1. Germline values: CDR1 SGHVS, CDR2 FNYEAQ. J gave up 3 bases and V 5 bases, and 9 bases lay outside the gene matches. CDR3 size: 15 residues. CDR3 sequence reads: CASSPRDRTIYEQYF. The CDR3 coding sequence is TGTGCCAGCAGCCCACGGGACAGGACAATCTACGAGCAGTACTTC. Looking up the rest from reference TRBV7-6 and TRBJ2-7 gives the full variable domain: GAGVSQSPRYKVTKRGQDVALRCDPISGHVSLYWYRQALGQGPEFLTYFNYEAQQDKSGLPNDRFSAERPEGSISTLTIQRTEQRDSAMYRCASSPRDRTIYEQYFGPGTRLTVT.

The J gene is TRBJ2-3, the V gene TRBV30; D gene ambiguous. The V end lost 2 bases, the J end lost 0 bases, and 9 bases lay between the germline ends. There are 14 residues in the CDR3. Germline CDR1 GTSNPN, CDR2 SVGIG (reference sequence). This CDR3 reads CAWSLSRSTDTQYF. The CDR3 DNA reads TGTGCCTGGAGTTTATCGAGAAGCACAGATACGCAGTATTTT.

This clone occurred once. The chain joins TRBV5-1 to TRBJ2-1; 13 positions match TRBD2. The CDR3 is 20 residues long. Germline loops: CDR1 SGHRS, CDR2 YFSETQ. Trimming cost V 0 bases and J 6 bases; bases outside gene matches: 15. CDR3 in DNA: TGCGCCAGCAGCTTGGTAGGCAGGGGGAGGACTAGCGGGAGCATCAATGAGCAGTTCTTC. Translation: CASSLVGRGRTSGSINEQFF.

The chain recombines TRBV5-6 with TRBJ2-3; TRBD2 aligns across 13 bases. From germline, CDR1 is SGHDT and CDR2 YYEEEE. This CDR3 region has 16 residues. The ends lost 2 bases at V and 9 bases at J; junction bases unmatched: 9. CDR3 sequence: CASSFRYRTSGGTQYF. The DNA of the CDR3 is TGTGCCAGCAGCTTTAGGTACCGGACTAGCGGGGGCACGCAGTATTTT.

The rearrangement links TRBV27 to TRBJ1-1; D gene unclear. Trimming cost V 0 bases and J 0 bases, with 8 bases left between them. From germline, CDR1 is MNHEY and CDR2 SMNVEV (reference sequence). The CDR3 consists of 15 residues. CDR3 in DNA: TGTGCCAGCAGTTTATCTACAGTATTGAACACTGAAGCTTTCTTT. Residues: CASSLSTVLNTEAFF.

There are a few counts of this clone. The chain uses TRBV10-3 and TRBJ1-5, with a tentative D call TRBD1 (6 bases). V was clipped by 3 bases and J by 1 base, with 16 bases between them. The CDR3 length is 17 residues. From germline, CDR1 is ENHRY and CDR2 SYGVKD. CDR3 coding DNA: TGTGCCATCAGTGAAGGGGGTTTTGGAGTGAGCAATCAGCCCCAGCATTTT. Translating it yields CAISEGGFGVSNQPQHF.

The V and J genes are TRBV7-3 and TRBJ2-1; 7 bases fit TRBD1. Per germline, CDR1 SGHTA and CDR2 FQGTGA. CDR3 length: 14 amino acids. V gave up 5 bases and J gave up 2 bases; unmatched junction bases: 3. The CDR3 region has the DNA TGTGCCAGCAGCCGGGACAGAGCCTACAATGAGCAGTTCTTC. Protein: CASSRDRAYNEQFF. The variable domain in full, completed from reference TRBV7-3 and TRBJ2-1, reads GAGVSQTPSNKVTEKGKYVELRCDPISGHTALYWYRQSLGQGPEFLIYFQGTGAADDSGLPNDRFFAVRPEGSVSTLKIQRTERGDSAVYLCASSRDRAYNEQFFGPGTRLTVL.

This clone appeared once. The rearrangement joins TRBV18 to TRBJ1-3; TRBD1 is a possible D gene (5 bases). This CDR3 has 15 amino acids. Germline lookup yields CDR1 KGHSH and CDR2 LQKENI. V was cut by 3 bases and J by 0 bases, with 9 bases left in between. The CDR3 region is CASSPRGVSGNTIYF. The CDR3 coding sequence is TGTGCCAGCTCACCCCGGGGGGTCTCTGGAAACACCATATATTTT.

J is TRBJ1-1 and V is TRBV27, with a tentative D call TRBD1 (5 bases). This CDR3 is built from 18 residues. Trimming took 1 base from V and 2 from J, leaving 20 bases between them. Germline V lookup: CDR1 MNHEY, CDR2 SMNVEV (reference sequence). In DNA form, the CDR3 reads TGTGCCAGCAGTTTATATTCCGTGGGGCAGTTGCTTAACACTGAAGCTTTCTTT. The encoded protein is CASSLYSVGQLLNTEAFF.

This clone was seen only a few times. The chain couples TRBV10-3 to TRBJ1-5; 7 nucleotides line up with TRBD1. The CDR3 has 13 residues. After removal of 7 bases from V and 7 bases from J, the junction contained 7 bases not matched to a gene. Germline loops: CDR1 ENHRY, CDR2 SYGVKD. The CDR3: CAINRDREQPQHF. The CDR3 DNA follows: TGTGCCATCAACCGGGACAGAGAACAGCCCCAGCATTTT.